These 10 T cell receptor beta chains came from one sample sequenced in a study of cytotoxic CD8 clonotypes in ibrutinib-treated CLL. Here immunoSEQ multiplex PCR was the method, and the copy in TCRdb shows in-frame clones only, minus some. The top ten clones hold approximately 30% of a sample with 45,000 or so clones, about three fifths of them seen once. The source material was PBMCs, sampled after 24 months of ibrutinib treatment. The receptor set was obtained from a human donor with chronic lymphocytic leukemia.

J is TRBJ2-7 and V is TRBV6-1; D unclear. The CDR3 covers 13 residues. The V end lost 1 base, the J end lost 3 bases, and 7 bases lay between the germline ends. Per the germline V gene, CDR1 is MNHNS and CDR2 is SASEGT. CDR3 in amino acids: CASSEGRIYEQYF. CDR3 nucleotide sequence: TGTGCCAGCAGTGAAGGCAGAATCTACGAGCAGTACTTC.

In this sample, this clone turned up once. The chain employs TRBV21-1 and TRBJ1-6; the table's D call, TRBD1, has no DNA check behind it. TRBV21-1 is flagged as a pseudogene. The CDR3 is made up of 16 amino acids. The CDR3 reads CASSNISGQGSSPLHF. CDR3 sequence (DNA): TGTGCCAGCAGCAACATATCGGGACAGGGAAGTTCACCCCTCCACTTT.

This chain links TRBV5-8 with TRBJ2-3; 9 nucleotides match TRBD2. V lost 0 bases to trimming and J lost 4 bases; unmatched junction nucleotides: 6. Germline CDR1 is SGHTS and CDR2 is YDEGEE. This CDR3 is 16 amino acids long. This CDR3 reads CASSLARGGGADTQYF. CDR3 in DNA: TGTGCCAGCAGCTTGGCGCGGGGGGGTGGCGCAGATACGCAGTATTTT.

V and J are TRBV7-6 and TRBJ2-7, with a tentative D call TRBD2 (6 bases). The CDR3 sequence is 18 residues long. The germline V and J ends were trimmed by 4 bases and 0 bases, with 22 bases remaining between them. Germline CDR1 reads SGHVS; CDR2 reads FNYEAQ. The CDR3 loop reads CASSSTGRRGDDSYEQYF. The DNA of the CDR3 is TGTGCCAGCAGCTCCACCGGGAGAAGGGGCGATGACTCCTACGAGCAGTACTTC.

The V gene is TRBV7-6, the J gene TRBJ2-1; 10 positions match TRBD1. The CDR3 contains 15 residues. Germline values: CDR1 SGHVS, CDR2 FNYEAQ. The J segment lost 4 bases and the V segment lost 0 bases, leaving 0 bases of the junction unmatched. In DNA form, the CDR3 reads TGTGCCAGCAGCTTAGCGGGACAGGGGTACAATGAGCAGTTCTTC. Protein sequence: CASSLAGQGYNEQFF.

The genes are TRBV4-1 and TRBJ2-1; D is unresolved. Between the trimmed V and J ends, which lost 1 base and 12 bases, there was a span of 22 bases. This CDR3 is built from 16 residues. Germline V gene data show CDR1 as MGHRA and CDR2 as YSYEKL. CDR3 nucleotides: TGCGCCAGCAGCCAAGCGGTAGGCTATCTAACGAACTCGCAGTTCTTC. This encodes CASSQAVGYLTNSQFF.

The chain couples TRBV19 to TRBJ1-1; tentatively, D is TRBD1 (6 bases). This CDR3 is 14 amino acids long. V lost 4 bases and J lost 0, with 9 bases in between. CDR1 is LNHDA and CDR2 is SQIVND in the germline V gene (reference sequence). In DNA form, the CDR3 reads TGTGCCAGTAGTAGGACAGTGATGAACACTGAAGCTTTCTTT. Its translation: CASSRTVMNTEAFF. Variable domain in full (rest from reference TRBV19 and TRBJ1-1): DGGITQSPKYLFRKEGQNVTLSCEQNLNHDAMYWYRQDPGQGLRLIYYSQIVNDFQKGDIAEGYSVSREKKESFPLTVTSAQKNPTAFYLCASSRTVMNTEAFFGQGTRLTVV.

On this clone: Germline is not matched at one junction end, which may reflect a read error. V gene TRBV10-3 combines with J gene TRBJ2-7; D ambiguous. This CDR3 region has 12 residues. Germline loops: CDR1 ENHRY, CDR2 SYGVKD. CDR3 in amino acids: CASSDQIYEQYF. CDR3 coding DNA: TGTGCCAGCAGTGACCAGATCTACGAGCAGTACTTC.

The sample holds many counts of this clone. This sequence joins TRBV7-9 and TRBJ1-2; unclear D gene. The CDR3 length is 14 residues. With 4 bases removed from V and 8 bases from J, the gap between germline ends came to 17 bases. Germline V CDR1 and CDR2: SEHNR, FQNEAQ (reference sequence). The CDR3 loop reads CASSSDGSGWGYTF. As DNA, the CDR3 is TGTGCCAGCAGCTCGGACGGCTCCGGTTGGGGCTACACCTTC.

The V call is TRBV27, the J call TRBJ1-5; no firm D call. The CDR3 runs to 14 residues. V shed 2 bases and J shed 6 bases, with 11 bases lying between them. Germline-derived CDR1 and CDR2 are MNHEY and SMNVEV (reference sequence). CDR3 amino acids: CASSLRREGQPQHF. As DNA, the CDR3 is TGTGCCAGCAGTTTAAGGCGGGAGGGTCAGCCCCAGCATTTT.